One and the same sample provided the 2 T cell receptor beta chains below, sequenced in a study of blood T cells in healthy people across ages. A J-beta primer mix and a sample-barcoded 5' primer were used in a second PCR of roughly 7 to 12 cycles. Each CDR3 protein gets one entry after TCRdb re-called the 5' RACE reads with MiXCR. Among around 1.1 million distinct CDR3 sequences listed, roughly two fifths were seen once. The sequenced sample was blood. Receptor source: a man younger than 35 in good health.

The chain uses TRBV4-3 and TRBJ1-4; D not resolved. V gave up 0 bases and J gave up 7 bases, with 9 bases separating them. CDR3 size: 14 residues. CDR1 and CDR2 from the germline V gene are LGHNA and YSLEER. CDR3 sequence reads: CASSQDSGSEKLFF. The CDR3 region has the DNA TGCGCCAGCAGCCAAGATTCCGGGAGTGAAAAACTGTTTTTT.

This clonotype was picked up a small number of times. V and J are TRBV5-1 and TRBJ1-1; 8 bases agree with TRBD1. With 0 bases clipped from V and 9 bases from J, the junction kept 7 bases outside the gene matches. The germline CDR1 and CDR2 sequences are SGHRS and YFSETQ. CDR3 length: 14 residues. CDR3 residues: CASSLARTGSQAFF. The CDR3 nucleotides read TGCGCCAGCAGCTTGGCCCGGACAGGGTCACAAGCTTTCTTT.